This T cell receptor beta chain was identified in a study of blood T cell repertoires in COVID-19. Study background: T cells, B-cell-depleted T cells, or PBMCs provided the cDNA or gDNA that served as material.

Germline lookup yields CDR1 MNHEY and CDR2 SVGAGI. V gave up 10 bases and J gave up 6 bases, with 18 bases separating them. The CDR3 extends over 14 amino acids. Original analysis: The assay estimated nucleated cells by amplifying reference gene primers. Clones were read by immunoSEQ multiplex PCR, and TCRdb kept only the in-frame ones, dropping some. Clone size and the V and J calls come from that table; the DNA yielded D and trimming. Of roughly 380,000 clones listed, roughly 85% are singletons. The chain employs TRBV6-5 and TRBJ2-2, with no clear D. The material sequenced was peripheral blood. The source is a young woman with acute or convalescent COVID-19. The chain's CDR3 is CATVRSLFAGELFF. The CDR3 nucleotides are TGTGCCACTGTAAGAAGCCTTTTCGCCGGGGAGCTGTTTTTT.